The 24 T cell receptor beta chains presented below share a single source sample, sequenced in a study of T-cell reconstitution after alpha-beta-depleted transplantation in children. Preparation of the TCRbeta library was carried out with unique molecular identifiers. MiXCR, run by TCRdb on the PCR reads, gives a single entry per CDR3 protein. The top ten hold 1.1% of the sample, which has around 600,000 distinct CDR3 sequences, roughly 17% seen once. The sequencing here drew on PBMCs from the stem cell graft donor, taken from the stem cell graft. These receptors originate from a human donor who donated a stem cell graft to a child with acute myeloid leukemia.

This clonotype was counted at least ten times. The rearrangement joins TRBV29-1 to TRBJ2-5; possibly TRBD2 for D (5 bases). V lost 6 bases to trimming and J lost 2 bases, with 7 bases between them. The germline CDR1 and CDR2 sequences are SQVTM and ANQGSEA. The CDR3 is 11 amino acids. CDR3 DNA: TGCAGCGTAAGCGGACAAGAGACCCAGTACTTC. It codes for CSVSGQETQYF.

This clonotype was counted a few times. This chain links TRBV6-1 with TRBJ1-5; TRBD1 matches 8 bases. The germline V gene has CDR1 MNHNS and CDR2 SASEGT. Trimming took 8 bases from V and 3 from J; bases not matched to a gene: 9. The CDR3 length is 15 residues. The chain's CDR3 is CASVGTGLNNQPQHF. For the CDR3, the DNA is TGTGCCAGCGTCGGGACAGGCCTTAACAATCAGCCCCAGCATTTT.

The chain joins TRBV7-2 to TRBJ1-5, with D possibly TRBD1 on 6 matching bases. The V end lost 3 bases, the J end lost 5 bases, and 14 bases lay between the germline ends. The CDR3 has 15 residues. Germline V gives CDR1 SGHTA, CDR2 FQGNSA. The CDR3, as DNA: TGTGCCAGCAGCTTCCAAACAGGGACGGATCAGCCCCAGCATTTT. It encodes CASSFQTGTDQPQHF.

This clonotype showed up many times. This chain connects TRBV20-1 to TRBJ2-3, with TRBD1 matching 7 bases. Trimming took 4 bases from V and 2 from J; bases not matched to a gene: 9. The CDR3 is made up of 15 amino acids. Per germline, CDR1 DFQATT and CDR2 SNEGSKA (reference sequence). The CDR3 spells CSATNRGEPTDTQYF. The DNA of the CDR3 is TGCAGTGCTACGAACAGGGGAGAGCCCACAGATACGCAGTATTTT.

This clonotype was observed many times. The rearrangement uses TRBV12-3 or TRBV12-4 and TRBJ2-1; the D gene could be TRBD1 or TRBD2 (5 bases each). The CDR3 runs 15 residues. Between the trimmed V and J ends, which lost 5 bases and 1 base, there was a span of 12 bases. The CDR3, as DNA: TGTGCCAGCAGTGACACAGGAGGATCCTACAATGAGCAGTTCTTC. This translates into CASSDTGGSYNEQFF.

This clonotype was picked up many times. This rearrangement joins TRBV20-1 to TRBJ1-1; D might be TRBD1 (5 bases). The length of the CDR3 is 15 residues. With 1 base removed from V and 1 base from J, the gap between germline ends came to 13 bases. Germline loops: CDR1 DFQATT, CDR2 SNEGSKA (reference sequence). In DNA, the CDR3 is TGCAGTGCTAGAGGGGGCGACACGCCGAACACTGAAGCTTTCTTT. Translation: CSARGGDTPNTEAFF.

V gene TRBV6-2 or TRBV6-3 combines with J gene TRBJ2-7; D gene unclear. From germline, CDR1 is MNHEY and CDR2 SVGEGT. The CDR3 contains 12 residues. The V end was cut by 6 bases, the J end by 5 bases, with 11 bases between. CDR3 sequence reads: CASRGDMDEQYV. For the CDR3, the DNA is TGTGCCAGCAGGGGTGACATGGACGAGCAGTACGTC.

The count of this clonotype is one. Mismatch with germline at one junction end may stem from a read error. V gene TRBV7-2 combines with J gene TRBJ2-7, with D unclear. The CDR3 runs 14 residues. CDR1 is SGHTA, CDR2 FQGNSA, per germline. The CDR3 loop is CASSVGSFSCEQYF. CDR3 bases: TGTGCCAGCAGCGTCGGGTCCTTTTCCTGCGAGCAGTACTTC. Full variable domain (rest looked up from reference TRBV7-2 and TRBJ2-7): GAGVSQSPSNKVTEKGKDVELRCDPISGHTALYWYRQSLGQGLEFLIYFQGNSAPDKSGLPSDRFSAERTGGSVSTLTIQRTQQEDSAVYLCASSVGSFSCEQYFGPGTRLTVT.

This clonotype showed up many times. The CDR3 coding sequence is TGCGCCAGCAGCTTGGCCCAGGGAACCTCTGAAGCTTTCTTT. Residues: CASSLAQGTSEAFF. The V call is TRBV5-1, the J call TRBJ1-1; D is possibly TRBD1 (5 bases). The CDR3 runs to 14 residues. Germline lookup yields CDR1 SGHRS and CDR2 YFSETQ. With 0 bases removed from V and 6 bases from J, the gap between germline ends came to 12 bases.

This clonotype showed up many times. The rearrangement links TRBV5-5 to TRBJ2-7; D is unresolved. This CDR3 has 12 residues. CDR1 and CDR2 from the germline V gene are SGHKS and YYEKEE (reference sequence). V lost 2 bases and J lost 5, with 8 bases in between. The CDR3 nucleotides are TGTGCCAGCAGCTTAAAAGGGAACGAGCAGTACGTC. Its translation: CASSLKGNEQYV.

This chain connects TRBV20-1 to TRBJ1-2, with D unresolved. Trimming cost V 7 bases and J 3 bases, with 9 bases left between them. The CDR3 is 11 amino acids. The V gene's germline CDR1 is DFQATT and CDR2 SNEGSKA (reference sequence). The CDR3 loop is CSGMSDYGYTF. CDR3 DNA: TGCAGTGGCATGTCGGACTATGGCTACACCTTC.

The rearrangement joins TRBV3-1 to TRBJ2-4; maybe TRBD2 (5 bases). The V gene lost 11 bases and the J gene lost 2 bases, with 19 bases spanning the gap. This CDR3 region has 15 residues. Germline V gene lookup returns CDR1 LGHDT and CDR2 YNNKEL (reference sequence). CDR3 bases: TGTGCCTCCAGCCAATCCAGCGGACCCAAAAACATTCAGTACTTC. Its protein is CASSQSSGPKNIQYF.

This sequence joins TRBV6-1 and TRBJ2-3, with TRBD2 as a possible D gene (6 bases). CDR1 and CDR2 (germline): MNHNS, SASEGT. There are 16 residues in the CDR3. V lost 6 bases and J 0 bases, leaving 16 bases between the germline ends. CDR3 nucleotide sequence: TGTGCCAGCAGCTCGGACTATCGGGTGAGCACAGATACGCAGTATTTT. This codes for CASSSDYRVSTDTQYF.

The rearrangement joins TRBV5-1 to TRBJ2-5, with D perhaps matching TRBD1 or TRBD2 (6 bases each). Trimming stripped 5 bases from V and 2 bases from J, with 16 bases between. CDR3 length: 15 residues. Germline CDR1 reads SGHRS; CDR2 reads YFSETQ. Here the CDR3 reads CASRGGTRAQETQYF. In nucleotides, the CDR3 is TGCGCCAGCAGAGGGGGGACCAGAGCGCAAGAGACCCAGTACTTC.

In this sample, this clonotype turned up many times. The chain recombines TRBV7-6 with TRBJ1-6; tentatively, D is TRBD1 (5 bases). V was shortened by 4 bases and J by 7 bases, with 17 bases between the two germline ends. The germline CDR1 and CDR2 sequences are SGHVS and FNYEAQ. This CDR3 comprises 16 residues. The CDR3 spells CASSSSARTRNSPLHF. The CDR3 DNA is TGTGCCAGCAGCTCTAGCGCCCGGACAAGGAATTCACCCCTCCACTTT.

The J gene is TRBJ2-5, the V gene TRBV10-2; either TRBD1 or TRBD2 may supply D (5 bases each). Looked up from germline, CDR1 is WSHSY and CDR2 is SAAADI. The V and J ends lost 6 bases and 2 bases respectively, with 13 bases between them. This CDR3 region has 14 residues. CDR3 sequence reads: CASSLFEGQETQYF. The CDR3 DNA is TGCGCCAGCAGCCTTTTTGAGGGGCAAGAGACCCAGTACTTC.

This clonotype was seen once. Since a much larger clone is just one base distant, this may be a read error. The V gene is TRBV24-1, the J gene TRBJ1-1; D is undetermined. The CDR3 extends over 15 amino acids. Germline loops: CDR1 KGHDR, CDR2 SFDVKD. This chain's CDR3 is CASSDSALGGTEAFF. The CDR3 nucleotides are TGTGCCTCCAGTGATTCAGCTTTAGGTGGCACTGAAGCTTTCTTT.

This rearrangement joins TRBV11-2 to TRBJ2-4; no definite D call. CDR1 SGHAT and CDR2 FQNNGV come from the germline V gene. Trimming removed 1 base from V and 0 bases from J, with 10 bases in between. CDR3 length: 16 amino acids. CDR3 loop: CASSLGQPSAKNIQYF. The DNA of the CDR3 is TGTGCCAGCAGCTTAGGCCAGCCGTCAGCCAAAAACATTCAGTACTTC.

The chain has TRBV20-1 and TRBJ1-1; tentatively, D is TRBD1 (5 bases). The CDR3 is 11 amino acids. Germline CDR1 is DFQATT and CDR2 is SNEGSKA (reference sequence). The CDR3 DNA follows: TGCAGAGGGACCTTGGGGACTGAAGCTTTCTTT. Its protein is CRGTLGTEAFF.

The chain uses TRBV11-3 and TRBJ2-3, with 13 positions matching TRBD2. This CDR3 contains 16 residues. V shed 4 bases and J 2 bases; nucleotides not matched to a gene: 3. Germline CDR1 SGHNT, CDR2 YENEEA. The CDR3 is CASSSGTSGTTDTQYF. The CDR3 DNA reads TGTGCCAGCAGCTCTGGGACTAGCGGGACCACAGATACGCAGTATTTT.

This clonotype was detected only a few times. The V gene is TRBV15, the J gene TRBJ2-5; TRBD2 agrees at 12 bases. The CDR3 has 16 residues. J gave up 5 bases and V 3 bases, and 7 bases lay outside the gene matches. From germline, CDR1 is LNHNV and CDR2 YYDKDF (reference sequence). The CDR3: CATSSGRLAGVETQYF. The DNA for the CDR3 is TGTGCCACCAGCAGCGGTAGACTAGCGGGGGTGGAGACCCAGTACTTC.

This clonotype was counted between two and nine times. The V gene is TRBV24-1, the J gene TRBJ1-5; maybe TRBD1 (5 bases). The CDR3 extends over 13 amino acids. Germline V gene lookup returns CDR1 KGHDR and CDR2 SFDVKD. V lost 5 bases to trimming and J lost 6 bases, with 10 bases between them. The CDR3 here is CATSARGGQPQHF. CDR3 sequence (DNA): TGTGCCACCAGTGCCCGGGGGGGTCAGCCCCAGCATTTT.

Ten or more counts support this clonotype. This sequence joins TRBV20-1 and TRBJ2-1; 9 bases fit TRBD2. Germline V lookup: CDR1 DFQATT, CDR2 SNEGSKA (reference sequence). The CDR3 is made up of 14 amino acids. Trimming removed 3 bases from V and 12 bases from J; junction bases left unmatched: 12. DNA of the CDR3: TGCAGTGCTAGTTACAGCGGGGGGCTAGAGGGGCAGTTCTTC. Translated, it gives CSASYSGGLEGQFF.

This clonotype was observed a single time. V usage is TRBV7-2 and J usage is TRBJ1-1; 9 bases align to TRBD1. The CDR3 consists of 15 residues. Germline V CDR1 and CDR2: SGHTA, FQGNSA. J gave up 5 bases and V 5 bases, and 9 bases lay outside the gene matches. This chain's CDR3 is CASSPQGAMGTEAFF. The CDR3 nucleotides are TGTGCCAGCAGCCCACAGGGGGCTATGGGGACTGAAGCTTTCTTT.